Shown below are 26 T cell receptor beta chains from a single sample sequenced in a study of blood T cell repertoires in COVID-19. Assay: immunoSEQ multiplex PCR; the TCRdb copy retains only in-frame clones and omits some. Here the sample spans fewer than 300,000 clones, about 89% being singletons. The sample taken for sequencing was peripheral blood. These receptors all stem from a young man with acute or convalescent COVID-19.

The CDR3 loop is CSASREGGPSGNTIYF. CDR3 nucleotide sequence: TGCAGTGCTAGTAGGGAGGGCGGTCCCTCTGGAAACACCATATATTTT. The chain uses TRBV20-1 and TRBJ1-3; the D is unclear. Germline V gene lookup returns CDR1 DFQATT and CDR2 SNEGSKA (reference sequence). The CDR3 sequence is 16 residues long. V lost 3 bases to trimming and J lost 0 bases, with 15 bases between them.

This sequence joins TRBV7-8 and TRBJ2-7; tentative D call: TRBD1 (6 bases). Per germline, CDR1 SGHVS and CDR2 FQNEAQ. This CDR3 has 15 amino acids. V was clipped by 1 base and J by 2 bases, with 12 bases between them. The CDR3: CASSLGQGSTYEQYF. For the CDR3, the DNA is TGTGCCAGCAGCTTAGGGCAGGGGAGCACCTACGAGCAGTACTTC.

The V and J genes are TRBV5-5 and TRBJ1-1; unclear D gene. The V gene lost 3 bases and the J gene lost 3 bases, with 9 bases spanning the gap. Germline values: CDR1 SGHKS, CDR2 YYEKEE (reference sequence). CDR3 size: 13 residues. The CDR3 reads CASSWTDYTEAFF. The CDR3 DNA is TGTGCCAGCAGCTGGACGGACTACACTGAAGCTTTCTTT.

This clone turned up a few times. The rearrangement joins TRBV28 to TRBJ1-2, with D unresolved. The CDR3 covers 10 residues. The V end was cut by 5 bases, the J end by 5 bases, with 3 bases between. The V gene's germline CDR1 is MDHEN and CDR2 SYDVKM. The CDR3: CASSQYGYTF. DNA for the CDR3: TGTGCCAGCAGTCAATATGGCTACACCTTC.

This chain links TRBV29-1 with TRBJ1-1; D gene ambiguous. The CDR3 consists of 15 residues. Trimming removed 5 bases at V and 3 bases at J, with 19 bases between. Germline V CDR1 and CDR2: SQVTM, ANQGSEA. The CDR3 sequence: CSVPDLSTLHTEAFF. In DNA form, the CDR3 reads TGCAGCGTTCCTGACCTATCGACTCTCCACACTGAAGCTTTCTTT.

This clone appeared once. The sample contains more than one DNA sequence encoding this CDR3. The chain uses TRBV7-8 and TRBJ2-7; D is uncertain. Trimming took 6 bases from V and 0 from J, leaving 6 bases between them. The CDR3 has 12 residues. The germline CDR1 and CDR2 sequences are SGHVS and FQNEAQ. The CDR3, as DNA: TGTGCCAGCAGTCCCAGCTCCTACGAGCAGTACTTC. Residues: CASSPSSYEQYF.

This rearrangement joins TRBV30 to TRBJ2-1; D perhaps matches TRBD2 (5 bases). V was shortened by 0 bases and J by 3 bases, with 15 bases between the two germline ends. Per the germline V gene, CDR1 is GTSNPN and CDR2 is SVGIG (reference sequence). The CDR3 consists of 16 residues. CDR3 sequence reads: CAWSVPPAASYNEQFF. DNA of the CDR3: TGTGCCTGGAGTGTACCTCCAGCGGCCAGCTACAATGAGCAGTTCTTC.

This clone was detected a few times. V usage is TRBV7-2 and J usage is TRBJ1-5, with D possibly TRBD1 on 6 matching bases. The CDR3 covers 14 residues. Germline V CDR1 and CDR2: SGHTA, FQGNSA. Trimming removed 3 bases from V and 6 bases from J, with 12 bases in between. The CDR3 sequence is CASSLGGAPQPQHF. The CDR3 DNA is TGTGCCAGCAGCTTGGGGGGGGCCCCTCAGCCCCAGCATTTT.

This clone occurred a few times. This rearrangement joins TRBV19 to TRBJ1-5; D unresolved. The CDR3 contains 13 residues. Germline V gene lookup returns CDR1 LNHDA and CDR2 SQIVND (reference sequence). V shed 6 bases and J shed 4 bases, with 10 bases lying between them. CDR3 sequence (DNA): TGTGCCAGTAGCGGACGGGAAAATCAGCCCCAGCATTTT. Its protein product is CASSGRENQPQHF.

This chain connects TRBV6-5 to TRBJ1-5; weak D call: TRBD1 (5 bases). Germline V gene sequence: CDR1 MNHEY, CDR2 SVGAGI. The CDR3 contains 13 residues. V was pared by 6 bases and J by 5 bases, with 11 bases between. In nucleotides, the CDR3 is TGTGCCAGCAGGCAACTGACAGATCAGCCCCAGCATTTT. It yields the protein CASRQLTDQPQHF.

The J gene is TRBJ2-3, the V gene TRBV30, with D possibly being TRBD2 (7 bases). The germline V gene has CDR1 GTSNPN and CDR2 SVGIG (reference sequence). Trimming removed 0 bases at V and 2 bases at J, with 18 bases between. The length of the CDR3 is 17 residues. The CDR3 sequence: CAWSVAGAASYTDTQYF. In DNA form, the CDR3 reads TGTGCCTGGAGTGTTGCGGGGGCAGCTAGTTACACAGATACGCAGTATTTT.

CDR3 loop: CATSDRRDSLYEQYF. As DNA, the CDR3 is TGTGCCACCAGTGACCGGAGGGACAGCCTCTACGAGCAGTACTTC. V and J are TRBV24-1 and TRBJ2-7; D is perhaps TRBD1 (7 bases). V dropped 4 bases and J dropped 3 bases, with 15 bases sitting between them. Germline CDR1 reads KGHDR; CDR2 reads SFDVKD. The CDR3 sequence is 15 residues long.

The chain combines TRBV29-1 with TRBJ2-7, with a possible D match to TRBD2 (5 bases). The CDR3 is made up of 12 amino acids. V was clipped by 7 bases and J by 0 bases, with 10 bases between them. The germline V gene has CDR1 SQVTM and CDR2 ANQGSEA. CDR3 loop: CSASGFSYEQYF. The CDR3 DNA reads TGCAGCGCCTCGGGGTTCTCCTACGAGCAGTACTTC.

The J gene is TRBJ2-3, the V gene TRBV7-3; the D is unclear. Germline assignment: CDR1 SGHTA and CDR2 FQGTGA. V was shortened by 5 bases and J by 3 bases, with 15 bases between the two germline ends. The CDR3 totals 15 residues. This CDR3 is CASSLAGTLTDTQYF. CDR3 bases: TGTGCCAGCAGCCTCGCAGGTACCTTGACAGATACGCAGTATTTT.

The CDR3 DNA sequence: TGTGCCAGCAGTCGACAGGGGGCCTACAATGAGCAGTTCTTC. Its translation is CASSRQGAYNEQFF. The chain couples TRBV28 to TRBJ2-1; 9 bases match TRBD1. With V trimmed by 5 bases and J by 2 bases, 1 base remained unmatched. Germline assignment: CDR1 MDHEN and CDR2 SYDVKM. The length of the CDR3 is 14 residues.

The chain joins TRBV5-1 to TRBJ1-5; D is unresolved. Deletions cut 0 bases from V and 6 bases from J, with 10 bases between. Looked up from germline, CDR1 is SGHRS and CDR2 is YFSETQ. This CDR3 spans 14 amino acids. CDR3 in amino acids: CASSLDQSGQPQHF. As DNA, the CDR3 is TGCGCCAGCAGCTTGGACCAGAGCGGTCAGCCCCAGCATTTT.

The rearrangement uses TRBV28 and TRBJ1-4, with TRBD1 matching 9 bases. The J segment lost 6 bases and the V segment lost 6 bases, leaving 8 bases of the junction unmatched. The length of the CDR3 is 15 residues. The germline CDR1 and CDR2 sequences are MDHEN and SYDVKM. CDR3 sequence: CASRERGQGYEKLFF. The CDR3 region has the DNA TGTGCCAGCAGAGAAAGGGGACAGGGTTATGAAAAACTGTTTTTT.

This chain joins TRBV11-3 and TRBJ2-3, with D possibly TRBD2 on 6 matching bases. This CDR3 region has 17 residues. Germline V gene lookup returns CDR1 SGHNT and CDR2 YENEEA. Between the trimmed V and J ends, which lost 3 bases and 1 base, there was a span of 17 bases. The CDR3 DNA reads as TGTGCCAGCAGCTTCGGCGCGACTAGTGCAGGCACAGATACGCAGTATTTT. Its protein product is CASSFGATSAGTDTQYF.

This clone was seen only once. This chain links TRBV27 with TRBJ1-6, with a possible D match to TRBD1 (6 bases). Trimming shortened V by 5 bases and J by 1 base, and 21 bases separated the two germline ends. The CDR3 is made up of 19 amino acids. CDR1 and CDR2 (germline): MNHEY, SMNVEV (reference sequence). The CDR3, as DNA: TGTGCCAGCAGTATTGAACAGGGCGGTTCGCGATCCTATAATTCACCCCTCCACTTT. Protein sequence: CASSIEQGGSRSYNSPLHF.

The V call is TRBV27, the J call TRBJ2-7; weak D call: TRBD1 (5 bases). V was shortened by 7 bases and J by 1 base, with 17 bases between the two germline ends. The CDR3 runs to 15 residues. Germline CDR1 MNHEY, CDR2 SMNVEV (reference sequence). The CDR3 reads CASTLRPGISYEQYF. CDR3 nucleotides: TGTGCCAGCACCTTAAGACCAGGGATATCCTACGAGCAGTACTTC.

This clone was seen a single time. The V gene is TRBV19, the J gene TRBJ1-3; D gene ambiguous. CDR3 size: 14 residues. Germline lookup yields CDR1 LNHDA and CDR2 SQIVND (reference sequence). Trimming stripped 8 bases from V and 2 bases from J, with 13 bases between. The CDR3 bases are TGTGCCAGTCAGCACCCCGGGGCTGGAAACACCATATATTTT. Translating gives CASQHPGAGNTIYF.

The chain links TRBV3-1 (or the pseudogene TRBV3-2) to TRBJ2-1; no reliable D call. V was pared by 3 bases and J by 13 bases, with 13 bases between. Germline lookup yields CDR1 LGHDT and CDR2 YNNKEL (reference sequence). This CDR3 has 12 amino acids. CDR3 bases: TGTGCCAGCAGCCATTCTGGAGTTGGTCAGTTCTTC. It yields the protein CASSHSGVGQFF.

V and J are TRBV28 and TRBJ1-6, with D possibly matching TRBD1 (5 bases). Trimming cost V 10 bases and J 0 bases, with 10 bases left between them. The CDR3 contains 14 residues. From germline, CDR1 is MDHEN and CDR2 SYDVKM. The CDR3 region has the DNA TGTGCCACCCTCGGGGGCTCCTATAATTCACCCCTCCACTTT. Its translation is CATLGGSYNSPLHF.

The V call is TRBV5-8, the J call TRBJ2-7; TRBD2 might be the D (5 bases). Looked up from germline, CDR1 is SGHTS and CDR2 is YDEGEE. The CDR3 has 13 residues. Trimming removed 2 bases from V and 3 bases from J, with 9 bases in between. DNA of the CDR3: TGTGCCAGCAGCTTCATCGGGATCTACGAGCAGTACTTC. Amino acids: CASSFIGIYEQYF.

The rearrangement uses TRBV15 and TRBJ2-7; 11 bases line up with TRBD1. Unmatched junction bases numbered 1, after V lost 3 bases and J lost 3 bases. The germline CDR1 and CDR2 sequences are LNHNV and YYDKDF (reference sequence). The CDR3 contains 14 residues. CDR3 sequence: CATSRGQGVYEQYF. The CDR3 DNA reads TGTGCCACCAGCAGGGGACAGGGGGTCTACGAGCAGTACTTC.

V is TRBV30 and J is TRBJ2-1, with a weak D call TRBD2 (5 bases). Germline V gene sequence: CDR1 GTSNPN, CDR2 SVGIG (reference sequence). The V and J ends lost 3 bases and 5 bases respectively, with 17 bases between them. The CDR3 is 15 residues long. The DNA for the CDR3 is TGTGCCTGGAGATCTTTGGGCAAGCGGAACAATGAGCAGTTCTTC. Translation: CAWRSLGKRNNEQFF.